What follows are 4 T cell receptor beta chains derived from one specimen sequenced in a study of identical twins (dated by TCRdb to the mid-2010s). Receptors were amplified or captured by 5' RACE. Sequencing used an Illumina HiSeq 2000. The public reads were reprocessed in TCRdb via fastp at Q25 and MiXCR, keeping in-frame beta chains. All rows with the same CDR3 protein become a single entry with the most common DNA and genes. This sample holds under 400,000 distinct CDR3 sequences; 9% were observed only once. Clones ranked in the top ten supply about 8.1% of the sample. The sample was naive T cells sorted from blood. This specimen's cell subset or site label, interpreted: cells isolated with a human naive T-cell isolation kit. The receptors derive from a woman in her 50s in good health.

The DNA of the CDR3 is TGCGCCAGCAGCCACCAGGCCGATGGGTACAATGAGCAGTTCTTC. Encoded protein: CASSHQADGYNEQFF. The V call is TRBV4-1, the J call TRBJ2-1; D is unclear. Trimming removed 3 bases at V and 4 bases at J, with 13 bases between. CDR1 and CDR2 from the germline V gene are MGHRA and YSYEKL. This CDR3 region has 15 residues.

The CDR3 nucleotides are TGTGCCATCAGTGAGCTCAGGGGGAACACTGAAGCTTTCTTT. Translated, it gives CAISELRGNTEAFF. The J gene is TRBJ1-1, the V gene TRBV10-3; TRBD1 is a possible D gene (6 bases). Trimming removed 2 bases from V and 1 base from J, with 8 bases in between. In germline, CDR1 is ENHRY, CDR2 SYGVKD. The CDR3 sequence is 14 residues long.

The chain carries TRBV12-3 or TRBV12-4 and TRBJ1-1; TRBD1 might be the D (6 bases). Between the trimmed V and J ends, which lost 0 bases and 6 bases, there was a span of 11 bases. The CDR3 totals 14 residues. The CDR3: CASSLAGGAPEAFF. CDR3 DNA sequence: TGTGCCAGCAGTTTAGCGGGGGGGGCCCCTGAAGCTTTCTTT.

This clonotype was detected a few times. This chain links TRBV12-3 or TRBV12-4 with TRBJ1-5; the match to TRBD1 covers 7 bases. The V segment lost 9 bases and the J segment 5 bases; nucleotides outside the gene matches: 7. The CDR3 consists of 13 residues. The CDR3: CASLSGQHQPQHF. As DNA, the CDR3 is TGTGCCAGTCTATCGGGACAGCATCAGCCCCAGCATTTT.